The rows below give T cell receptor beta chains drawn from one sample of a study of shared clonotypes between healthy human individuals. The table came from immunoSEQ multiplex PCR; TCRdb's copy has only in-frame clones and leaves some out. The table records 450,000 to 500,000 clones, 78% of them present only once. The source material was PBMCs. All receptors derive from a woman aged 40 to 49 in good health. Some clones in this sample may be carry-over from other donors' samples. CDR3s include the opening cysteine and the closing phenylalanine or tryptophan. Each record gives: V gene, D gene, CDR3 length, clone size, J gene, CDR3 protein, CDR3 DNA. A D gene is named only where the DNA matches it firmly. Size is omitted from some rows. Given values are once, few, many or a class for expanded clones.

TRBV5-4	TRBD2	15	NA	TRBJ2-7	CASSTGTSGGYEQYF	TGTGCCAGCAGCACCGGGACTAGCGGGGGCTACGAGCAGTACTTC
TRBV5-1	NA	15	NA	TRBJ1-1	CASSLPGISRTEAFF	TGCGCCAGCAGCTTGCCGGGGATAAGTCGGACTGAAGCTTTCTTT
TRBV25-1	NA	12	NA	TRBJ1-4	CASSQEAEKLFF	TGTGCCAGCAGTCAGGAGGCTGAAAAACTGTTTTTT
TRBV5-4	TRBD1	14	few	TRBJ1-2	CASSWGGQAGGYTF	TGTGCCAGCAGCTGGGGAGGACAGGCTGGGGGCTACACCTTC
TRBV7-9	TRBD2	17	NA	TRBJ2-1	CASSLGGASGSMNEQFF	TGTGCCAGCAGCTTAGGTGGGGCTAGCGGGAGTATGAATGAGCAGTTCTTC
TRBV7-9	NA	12	few	TRBJ2-2	CASSRGTGELFF	TGTGCCAGCAGCAGGGGTACCGGGGAGCTGTTTTTT
TRBV4-1	TRBD1	15	NA	TRBJ1-5	CASSAGQVSNQPQHF	TGCGCCAGCAGCGCGGGACAGGTTAGCAATCAGCCCCAGCATTTT
TRBV30	NA	13	NA	TRBJ2-7	CAWKPGQHYEQYF	TGTGCCTGGAAGCCTGGACAGCACTACGAGCAGTACTTC
TRBV28	NA	14	NA	TRBJ2-7	CASKGTRASGEQYF	TGTGCCAGCAAGGGGACTCGAGCGTCAGGCGAGCAGTACTTC
TRBV19	NA	14	NA	TRBJ1-2	CASSPNSRDYGYTF	TGTGCCAGTAGCCCAAACTCCCGGGACTATGGCTACACCTTC
TRBV27	NA	13	NA	TRBJ2-7	CASSGRDSYEQYF	TGTGCCAGCAGTGGACGGGACTCCTACGAGCAGTACTTC
TRBV10-3	TRBD1	14	NA	TRBJ2-5	CAISESTGQETQYF	TGTGCCATCAGTGAGTCGACAGGGCAAGAGACCCAGTACTTC
TRBV2	NA	13	NA	TRBJ2-5	CASRGGAEETQYF	TGTGCCAGCAGGGGCGGGGCAGAAGAGACCCAGTACTTC
TRBV2	TRBD1	14	NA	TRBJ2-1	CASTRGDRGNEQFF	TGTGCCAGCACCCGCGGGGACAGGGGTAATGAGCAGTTCTTC
TRBV18	NA	14	NA	TRBJ2-7	CASSLTGQTGEQYF	TGTGCCAGCTCGCTCACCGGACAGACGGGGGAGCAGTACTTC
TRBV7-7	NA	17	NA	TRBJ2-7	CASSPLKGQDEFYEQYF	TGTGCCAGCAGCCCCCTAAAGGGGCAGGACGAGTTCTACGAGCAGTACTTC
TRBV19	NA	17	NA	TRBJ2-6	CASSGRTLGTGANVLTF	TGTGCCAGTAGCGGAAGGACGCTTGGCACTGGGGCCAACGTCCTGACTTTC
TRBV4-2	NA	15	NA	TRBJ2-1	CASSQGVGGTNEQFF	TGTGCCAGCAGCCAAGGGGTGGGAGGAACGAATGAGCAGTTCTTC
TRBV29-1	NA	12	NA	TRBJ2-7	CSALDKVNEQYF	NA
TRBV5-1	NA	16	NA	TRBJ2-1	CASSFSGARSYNEQFF	TGCGCCAGCAGCTTTTCAGGGGCCCGGTCCTACAATGAGCAGTTCTTC
TRBV29-1	TRBD1	14	NA	TRBJ2-1	CSVGQRTAYNEQFF	TGCAGCGTGGGACAGCGGACCGCCTACAATGAGCAGTTCTTC
TRBV7-6	TRBD1	14	NA	TRBJ2-7	CASSLTTGGSEQYF	TGTGCCAGCAGCCTTACGACAGGGGGCAGCGAGCAGTACTTC
TRBV18	NA	14	NA	TRBJ1-1	CASSPPGQSTEAFF	TGTGCCAGCTCACCGCCTGGACAGTCTACTGAAGCTTTCTTT
TRBV7-3	NA	10	NA	TRBJ2-2	CAKDTGELFF	TGTGCCAAGGACACCGGGGAGCTGTTTTTT
TRBV9	TRBD1	17	NA	TRBJ1-3	CASSLRQGAHSGNTIYF	TGTGCCAGCAGCCTCCGACAGGGGGCCCACTCTGGAAACACCATATATTTT
TRBV27	TRBD1	20	NA	TRBJ2-6	CASSSFLFGQGISGANVLTF	TGTGCCAGCTCCTCTTTCCTATTCGGACAGGGAATATCTGGGGCCAACGTCCTGACTTTC
TRBV5-1	NA	14	NA	TRBJ2-3	CASRLRISTDTQYF	TGCGCCAGCAGGTTACGTATTTCGACAGATACGCAGTATTTT
TRBV20-1	NA	8	NA	TRBJ1-1	CSALGAFF	TGCAGTGCGTTGGGAGCTTTCTTT
TRBV10-3	TRBD1	14	NA	TRBJ1-2	CAISEQGPNYGYTF	TGTGCCATCAGTGAACAGGGGCCTAACTATGGCTACACCTTC
TRBV7-2	NA	15	NA	TRBJ1-1	CASSPQGRGNTEAFF	TGTGCCAGCAGCCCGCAGGGCCGGGGGAACACTGAAGCTTTCTTT
TRBV29-1	NA	12	NA	TRBJ2-7	CSAWGGLGEQYF	TGCAGCGCGTGGGGGGGGCTTGGAGAGCAGTACTTC
TRBV7-6	NA	22	NA	TRBJ2-6	CASSHLKGGYAEIFSGANVLTF	TGTGCCAGCAGCCACCTGAAGGGCGGCTACGCCGAGATATTCTCTGGGGCCAACGTCCTGACTTTC
TRBV10-1	NA	14	NA	TRBJ1-1	CASSESRRNTEAFF	TGCGCCAGCAGTGAGTCGCGAAGGAACACTGAAGCTTTCTTT
TRBV4-1	NA	16	NA	TRBJ2-1	CASSQARERPYNEQFF	TGCGCCAGCAGCCAAGCACGGGAGCGGCCCTACAATGAGCAGTTCTTC
TRBV19	TRBD2	16	NA	TRBJ2-1	CASSPLLAGGRGEQFF	TGTGCCAGTAGTCCCCTTCTAGCGGGAGGGCGGGGTGAGCAGTTCTTC
TRBV4-3	NA	17	NA	TRBJ2-2	CASSRRVAGTNTGELFF	TGCGCCAGCAGCCGAAGGGTGGCAGGGACGAACACCGGGGAGCTGTTTTTT
TRBV12-5	TRBD2	11	NA	TRBJ2-1	CASSGGGEQFF	TGTGCTAGCTCGGGGGGTGGTGAGCAGTTCTTC
TRBV5-1	NA	16	NA	TRBJ2-2	CASSLEALGNTGELFF	TGCGCCAGCAGCTTGGAAGCATTAGGGAACACCGGGGAGCTGTTTTTT
TRBV5-1	NA	14	NA	TRBJ2-1	CASSLAFTSNEQFF	TGCGCCAGCAGCTTGGCGTTTACCTCCAATGAGCAGTTCTTC